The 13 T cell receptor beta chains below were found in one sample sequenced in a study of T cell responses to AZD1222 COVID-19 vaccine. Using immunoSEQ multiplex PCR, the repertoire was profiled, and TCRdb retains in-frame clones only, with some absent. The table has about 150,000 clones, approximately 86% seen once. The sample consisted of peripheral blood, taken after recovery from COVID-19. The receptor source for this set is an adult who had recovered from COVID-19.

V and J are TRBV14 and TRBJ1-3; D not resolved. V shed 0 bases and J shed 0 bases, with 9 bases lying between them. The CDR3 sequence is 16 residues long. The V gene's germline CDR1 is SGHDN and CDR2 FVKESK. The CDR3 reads CASSQELLTSGNTIYF. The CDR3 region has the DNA TGTGCCAGCAGCCAAGAGCTATTGACCTCTGGAAACACCATATATTTT. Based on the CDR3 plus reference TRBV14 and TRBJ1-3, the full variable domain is EAGVTQFPSHSVIEKGQTVTLRCDPISGHDNLYWYRRVMGKEIKFLLHFVKESKQDESGMPNNRFLAERTGGTYSTLKVQPAELEDSGVYFCASSQELLTSGNTIYFGEGSWLTVV.

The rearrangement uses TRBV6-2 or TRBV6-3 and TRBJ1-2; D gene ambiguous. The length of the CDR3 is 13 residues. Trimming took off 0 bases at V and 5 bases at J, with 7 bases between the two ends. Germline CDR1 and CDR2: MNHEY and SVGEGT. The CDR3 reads CASSYSTGYGYTF. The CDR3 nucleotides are TGTGCCAGCAGTTACTCGACCGGATATGGCTACACCTTC.

This chain's CDR3 is CASSYSSGGPRETEAFF. The CDR3 DNA reads TGTGCCAGCAGTTACTCGAGTGGGGGCCCTCGGGAAACTGAAGCTTTCTTT. This chain joins TRBV6-2 or TRBV6-3 and TRBJ1-1; tentative D call: TRBD1 (6 bases). This CDR3 contains 17 residues. Trimming removed 0 bases from V and 5 bases from J, with 19 bases in between. CDR1 and CDR2 (germline): MNHEY, SVGEGT.

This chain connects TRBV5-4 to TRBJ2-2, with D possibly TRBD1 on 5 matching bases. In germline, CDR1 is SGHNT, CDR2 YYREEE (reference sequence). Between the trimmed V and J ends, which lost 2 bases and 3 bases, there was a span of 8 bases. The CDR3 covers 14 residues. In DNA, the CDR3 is TGTGCCAGCAGCTTAAGGGGATACACCGGGGAGCTGTTTTTT. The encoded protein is CASSLRGYTGELFF.

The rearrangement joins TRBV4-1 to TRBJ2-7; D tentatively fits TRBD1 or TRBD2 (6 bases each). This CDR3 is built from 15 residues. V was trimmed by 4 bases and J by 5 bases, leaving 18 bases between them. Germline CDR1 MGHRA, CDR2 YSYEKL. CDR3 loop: CASSLQRDGGNEQYF. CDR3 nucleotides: TGCGCCAGCAGCCTCCAACGCGACGGGGGCAACGAGCAGTACTTC.

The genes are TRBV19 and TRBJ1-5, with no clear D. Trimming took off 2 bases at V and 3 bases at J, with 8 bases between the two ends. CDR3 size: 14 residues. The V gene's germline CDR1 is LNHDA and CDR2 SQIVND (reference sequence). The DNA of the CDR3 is TGTGCCAGTAGTATACTCGGCATCAATCAGCCCCAGCATTTT. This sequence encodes CASSILGINQPQHF.

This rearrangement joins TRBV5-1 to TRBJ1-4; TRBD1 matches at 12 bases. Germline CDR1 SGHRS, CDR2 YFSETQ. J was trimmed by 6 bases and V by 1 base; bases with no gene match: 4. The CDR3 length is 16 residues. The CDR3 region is CASSLRGQGADEKLFF. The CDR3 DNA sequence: TGCGCCAGCAGCTTGAGGGGACAGGGGGCTGATGAAAAACTGTTTTTT.

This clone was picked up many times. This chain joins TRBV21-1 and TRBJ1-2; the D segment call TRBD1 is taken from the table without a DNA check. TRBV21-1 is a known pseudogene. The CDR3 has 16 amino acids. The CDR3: CASSKELRGRGYGYTF. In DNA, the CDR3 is TGTGCCAGCAGCAAAGAACTCAGGGGGCGCGGCTATGGCTACACCTTC.

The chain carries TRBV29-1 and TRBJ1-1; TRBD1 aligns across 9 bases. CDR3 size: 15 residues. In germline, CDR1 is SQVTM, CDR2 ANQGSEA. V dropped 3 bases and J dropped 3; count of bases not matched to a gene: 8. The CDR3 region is CSVEGTGHTYTEAFF. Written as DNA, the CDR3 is TGCAGCGTTGAGGGGACAGGGCATACGTACACTGAAGCTTTCTTT.

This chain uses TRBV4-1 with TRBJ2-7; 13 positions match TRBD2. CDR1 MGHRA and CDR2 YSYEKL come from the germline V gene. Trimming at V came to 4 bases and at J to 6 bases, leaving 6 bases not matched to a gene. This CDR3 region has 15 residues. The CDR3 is CASSLWTSGGGEQYF. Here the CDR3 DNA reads TGCGCCAGCAGCCTTTGGACTAGCGGGGGTGGCGAGCAGTACTTC.

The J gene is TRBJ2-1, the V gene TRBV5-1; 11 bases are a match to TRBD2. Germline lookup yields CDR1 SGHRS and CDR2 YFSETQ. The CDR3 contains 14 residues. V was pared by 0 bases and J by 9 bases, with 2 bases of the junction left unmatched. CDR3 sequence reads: CASSLGLAGSEQFF. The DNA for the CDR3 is TGCGCCAGCAGCTTGGGACTAGCGGGGAGTGAGCAGTTCTTC.

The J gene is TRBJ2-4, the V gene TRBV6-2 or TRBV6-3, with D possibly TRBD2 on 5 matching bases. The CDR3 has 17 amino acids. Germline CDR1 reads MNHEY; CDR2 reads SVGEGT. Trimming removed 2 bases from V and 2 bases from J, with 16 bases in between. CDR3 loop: CASSYLGGPGTKNIQYF. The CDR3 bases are TGTGCCAGCAGTTACCTCGGCGGCCCGGGGACCAAAAACATTCAGTACTTC.

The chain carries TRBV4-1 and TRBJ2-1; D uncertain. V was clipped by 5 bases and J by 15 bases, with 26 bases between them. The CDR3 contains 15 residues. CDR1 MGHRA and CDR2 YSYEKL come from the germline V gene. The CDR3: CASSLALSVERRRFF. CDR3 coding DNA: TGCGCCAGCAGCTTAGCTCTATCGGTGGAGCGCCGCCGGTTCTTC.